These 20 T cell receptor beta chains share one sample of origin, sequenced in a study of patients and donors after allogeneic stem cell transplantation. Each CDR3 protein is one row after TCRdb ran MiXCR on the RT-PCR reads. This table has about 410,000 distinct CDR3 sequences, about a sixth appearing once. Source material: blood, either unsorted or a sorted T cell fraction (not recorded which). These receptors all come from a human donor who was either an allogeneic HSCT recipient or a stem cell or donor lymphocyte infusion donor (not recorded which). It is not recorded whose cells these are; they may come from a transplant donor.

The chain joins TRBV4-3 to TRBJ2-2, with a weak D call TRBD2 (5 bases). Germline loops: CDR1 LGHNA, CDR2 YSLEER. The V end lost 1 base, the J end lost 4 bases, and 10 bases lay between the germline ends. This CDR3 comprises 15 residues. CDR3 nucleotides: TGCGCCAGCAGCCAAGGGCAGGCGGGCACCGGGGAGCTGTTTTTT. Its translation is CASSQGQAGTGELFF.

The rearrangement uses TRBV6-5 and TRBJ2-4; D is unresolved. The V gene lost 2 bases and the J gene lost 7 bases, with 3 bases spanning the gap. Germline-derived CDR1 and CDR2 are MNHEY and SVGAGI. The length of the CDR3 is 11 residues. This CDR3 is CASSYGNIQYF. CDR3 DNA sequence: TGTGCCAGCAGTTACGGGAACATTCAGTACTTC.

The chain joins TRBV7-6 to TRBJ2-3, with 10 bases identical to TRBD2. The trim removed 4 bases at V and 0 bases at J, leaving 4 bases unmatched. Germline lookup yields CDR1 SGHVS and CDR2 FNYEAQ. The CDR3 is made up of 16 amino acids. As DNA, the CDR3 is TGTGCCAGCAGCTCCATGACTAGCGGGAGCACAGATACGCAGTATTTT. This encodes CASSSMTSGSTDTQYF.

This clonotype has more than one count but fewer than ten. The chain carries TRBV4-3 and TRBJ1-2; no definite D call. There are 12 residues in the CDR3. V lost 1 base, J lost 4 bases, and 4 bases lay in between. The germline CDR1 and CDR2 sequences are LGHNA and YSLEER. The chain's CDR3 is CASSQVGYGYTF. CDR3 DNA: TGCGCCAGCAGCCAAGTGGGCTATGGCTACACCTTC.

V is TRBV25-1 and J is TRBJ1-4; 7 bases line up with TRBD1. The CDR3 spans 16 residues. Germline assignment: CDR1 MGHDK and CDR2 SYGVNS. V lost 4 bases, J lost 6 bases, and 11 bases stayed unmatched. CDR3 sequence reads: CASSGQGGTGDEKLFF. CDR3 nucleotide sequence: TGTGCCAGCAGTGGACAGGGCGGGACGGGTGATGAAAAACTGTTTTTT.

This chain uses TRBV9 with TRBJ2-6; D is unresolved. CDR3 size: 18 residues. The germline V and J ends were trimmed by 4 bases and 0 bases, with 17 bases remaining between them. The germline gives CDR1 SGDLS, CDR2 YYNGEE. For the CDR3, the DNA is TGTGCCAGCAGCTTACTACCGGTAACTGTCTCTGGGGCCAACGTCCTGACTTTC. Translating gives CASSLLPVTVSGANVLTF.

The chain employs TRBV6-1 and TRBJ2-3; no definite D call. Trimming pared 7 bases from V and 0 bases from J, leaving 14 bases between. The germline gives CDR1 MNHNS, CDR2 SASEGT. This CDR3 has 15 amino acids. This chain's CDR3 is CASNEVLTSTDTQYF. CDR3 DNA: TGTGCCAGCAACGAGGTCTTAACTAGCACAGATACGCAGTATTTT.

This clonotype has a handful of counts. The V gene is TRBV7-9, the J gene TRBJ1-1, with D tentatively TRBD1 (5 bases). Per germline, CDR1 SEHNR and CDR2 FQNEAQ (reference sequence). CDR3 length equals 15 residues. V was shortened by 6 bases and J by 4 bases, with 18 bases between the two germline ends. The CDR3 sequence is CASSRPGTESTEAFF. The CDR3 DNA is TGTGCCAGCAGTCGCCCCGGGACGGAGTCCACTGAAGCTTTCTTT.

This chain uses TRBV7-3 with TRBJ2-4; D call uncertain. This CDR3 is built from 15 residues. The V and J ends lost 4 bases and 1 base respectively, with 11 bases between them. Germline V gives CDR1 SGHTA, CDR2 FQGTGA. CDR3 residues: CASSSYPWAKNIQYF. Here the CDR3 DNA reads TGTGCCAGCAGCTCCTACCCCTGGGCCAAAAACATTCAGTACTTC.

This clonotype was found many times. In nucleotides, the CDR3 is TGTGCCAGCGGAGCAGGGACAGGGGGAGAGACCCAGTACTTC. It codes for CASGAGTGGETQYF. V and J are TRBV11-2 and TRBJ2-5; 11 bases line up with TRBD1. CDR3 length: 14 amino acids. Germline V lookup: CDR1 SGHAT, CDR2 FQNNGV. Unmatched junction bases numbered 6, after V lost 8 bases and J lost 4 bases.

This clonotype was seen only once. The gene calls are TRBV11-2 and TRBJ2-7; 9 bases agree with TRBD2. V was pared by 5 bases and J by 4 bases, with 12 bases of the junction left unmatched. Germline V lookup: CDR1 SGHAT, CDR2 FQNNGV. The CDR3 is 16 amino acids. The CDR3 DNA reads TGTGCCAGCAGCAACAGCGGGAGGTCCGGAGGGTACGAGCAGTACTTC. Translating gives CASSNSGRSGGYEQYF.

A few counts support this clonotype. The chain uses TRBV12-3 or TRBV12-4 and TRBJ1-2; no clear D gene. The CDR3 covers 14 residues. Trimming left V 5 bases short and J 7 bases short, with 17 bases between. The CDR3 spells CASSPRAGLPGYTF. The CDR3 DNA reads TGTGCCAGCAGTCCCCGGGCCGGATTACCTGGCTACACCTTC.

The V gene is TRBV2, the J gene TRBJ2-7; no reliable D call. The CDR3 spans 13 residues. Trimming pared 6 bases from V and 2 bases from J, leaving 11 bases between. Germline CDR1 and CDR2: SNHLY and FYNNEI. The CDR3 loop reads CASSPDETYEQYF. As DNA, the CDR3 is TGTGCCAGCAGCCCGGACGAAACCTACGAGCAGTACTTC.

This clonotype was observed a few times. The rearrangement joins TRBV28 to TRBJ2-7, with 14 positions matching TRBD2. Trimming removed 5 bases from V and 4 bases from J; junction bases left unmatched: 7. Germline CDR1 and CDR2: MDHEN and SYDVKM. The CDR3 consists of 16 residues. Here the CDR3 DNA reads TGTGCCAGCAGTCCCATAGGACTAGCGGGAGGTTACGAGCAGTACTTC. It codes for CASSPIGLAGGYEQYF.

The rearrangement joins TRBV5-5 to TRBJ1-2, with TRBD1 matching 7 bases. Germline CDR1 and CDR2: SGHKS and YYEKEE (reference sequence). The CDR3 runs to 15 residues. The trim removed 0 bases at V and 2 bases at J, leaving 4 bases unmatched. CDR3 DNA sequence: TGTGCCAGCAGCTTGGGCCCGGGACAGAACTATGGCTACACCTTC. Translation: CASSLGPGQNYGYTF.

This clonotype was found a few times. The chain employs TRBV12-3 or TRBV12-4 and TRBJ2-1; D not certain. V was trimmed by 3 bases and J by 7 bases, leaving 16 bases between them. There are 15 residues in the CDR3. CDR3 sequence: CASSFRHGLRNEQFF. The CDR3, as DNA: TGTGCCAGCAGTTTCCGGCACGGCCTTCGGAATGAGCAGTTCTTC.

This clonotype was found a few times. The chain joins TRBV24-1 to TRBJ2-2; the match to TRBD1 covers 10 bases. The J segment lost 3 bases and the V segment lost 4 bases, leaving 10 bases of the junction unmatched. This CDR3 spans 18 amino acids. Per germline, CDR1 KGHDR and CDR2 SFDVKD. CDR3 DNA: TGTGCCACCAGTGAGGGTCCTACCGGGACAGGGGACACCGGGGAGCTGTTTTTT. This gives the protein CATSEGPTGTGDTGELFF.

The rearrangement joins TRBV12-3 or TRBV12-4 to TRBJ2-2; 7 bases are shared with TRBD2. V gave up 7 bases and J gave up 3 bases; unmatched junction bases: 11. The CDR3 runs 16 residues. The CDR3 DNA is TGTGCCAGCACCGAAACCAGCGGGATACACACCGGGGAGCTGTTTTTT. Translated: CASTETSGIHTGELFF.

This clonotype was counted many times. The chain links TRBV10-3 to TRBJ2-3; D possibly corresponds to TRBD2 (5 bases). Germline V gene lookup returns CDR1 ENHRY and CDR2 SYGVKD. The CDR3 spans 13 residues. V lost 10 bases and J 4 bases, leaving 15 bases between the germline ends. The CDR3: CATNGVLSDTQYF. The CDR3 nucleotides read TGTGCCACCAACGGGGTATTGTCAGATACGCAGTATTTT.

The V and J genes are TRBV28 and TRBJ1-5; the match to TRBD1 covers 8 bases. V shed 6 bases and J 8 bases; nucleotides not matched to a gene: 9. This CDR3 has 14 residues. CDR1 is MDHEN, CDR2 SYDVKM, per germline. CDR3 sequence (DNA): TGTGCCAGCAGCCTAACGGACAGGGCTGAGCCCCAGCATTTT. Translating gives CASSLTDRAEPQHF.